The following is a T cell receptor beta chain sequence with its context. Its antigen is not known. These data originate in a study of T cell responses to AZD1222 COVID-19 vaccine. General study points: The study identified only six AZD1222 recipients as seropositive at baseline. Sampled repertoires all dated from after the peak T cell response.

The protocol was immunoSEQ multiplex PCR, while the TCRdb copy is restricted to in-frame clones and leaves out a portion. The sample lists some 130,000 clones; over 90% were seen once. The ends were cut back, 5 bases at V and 9 bases at J, with 11 bases in the middle. Germline CDR1 is LNHNV and CDR2 is YYDKDF (reference sequence). This CDR3 is 13 amino acids long. The receptor was derived from an adult in good health. The sample in question was peripheral blood, obtained on day 0 of AZD1222 vaccination. V is TRBV15 and J is TRBJ1-6; D gene uncertain. CDR3 in amino acids: CATSELGGSPLHF. The CDR3 coding sequence is TGTGCCACCAGCGAACTGGGAGGTTCACCCCTCCACTTT.